Below, 13 T cell receptor beta chains from the same sample are listed, as sequenced in a study of T cell repertoires in cytomegalovirus infection. TCRdb itself ran the reads through MiXCR, one entry per CDR3 protein. The sample contains some 180,000 distinct CDR3 sequences, roughly a fifth of which appear only once. Material for sequencing was PBMCs. All receptors derive from a human donor in good health (CMV status not recorded). Some clones in this sample may be carry-over from other donors' samples.

This clonotype was seen at least ten times. The gene calls are TRBV7-8 and TRBJ1-3; tentative D call: TRBD1 (5 bases). Trimming left V 2 bases short and J 1 base short, with 6 bases between. The CDR3 is 14 amino acids. Germline loops: CDR1 SGHVS, CDR2 FQNEAQ. The CDR3 protein is CASSLWGSGNTIYF. CDR3 sequence (DNA): TGTGCCAGCAGCTTATGGGGGTCTGGAAACACCATATATTTT.

The chain uses TRBV19 and TRBJ1-1, with D possibly being TRBD1 (6 bases). Germline V CDR1 and CDR2: LNHDA, SQIVND (reference sequence). V was clipped by 3 bases and J by 0 bases, with 11 bases between them. The CDR3 covers 15 residues. CDR3 region: CASSMGHTLNTEAFF. Here the CDR3 DNA reads TGTGCCAGTAGTATGGGACACACCCTGAACACTGAAGCTTTCTTT.

The CDR3 reads CASSLAASGSRQETQYF. In DNA, the CDR3 is TGCGCCAGCAGCTTGGCGGCTAGCGGGAGTCGACAAGAGACCCAGTACTTC. The genes are TRBV5-1 and TRBJ2-5, with 10 bases fitting TRBD2. Losses at the gene ends were 0 bases for V and 2 bases for J; bases not matched to a gene: 7. This CDR3 has 17 residues. CDR1 and CDR2 (germline): SGHRS, YFSETQ.

The V call is TRBV7-6, the J call TRBJ2-5, with 8 bases aligning to TRBD2. V dropped 5 bases and J dropped 2; count of bases not matched to a gene: 10. Germline loops: CDR1 SGHVS, CDR2 FNYEAQ. The CDR3 extends over 16 amino acids. Here the CDR3 DNA reads TGTGCCAGCAGCGAACTAGCGGAAGACTTACAAGAGACCCAGTACTTC. It translates to CASSELAEDLQETQYF. The whole variable domain, remainder taken from reference TRBV7-6 and TRBJ2-5, is GAGVSQSPRYKVTKRGQDVALRCDPISGHVSLYWYRQALGQGPEFLTYFNYEAQQDKSGLPNDRFSAERPEGSISTLTIQRTEQRDSAMYRCASSELAEDLQETQYFGPGTRLLVL.

The table lists this clonotype with a few counts. This rearrangement joins TRBV7-8 to TRBJ1-5, with D perhaps matching TRBD1 (6 bases). The CDR3 extends over 16 amino acids. Per the germline V gene, CDR1 is SGHVS and CDR2 is FQNEAQ. The ends were cut back, 2 bases at V and 0 bases at J, with 11 bases in the middle. This chain's CDR3 is CASSLIAGASNQPQHF. DNA of the CDR3: TGTGCCAGCAGCTTAATCGCAGGGGCTAGCAATCAGCCCCAGCATTTT.

The chain carries TRBV20-1 and TRBJ1-5; no clear D gene. The germline gives CDR1 DFQATT, CDR2 SNEGSKA (reference sequence). Trimming removed 2 bases at V and 5 bases at J, with 16 bases between. CDR3 size: 15 residues. The CDR3 sequence: CSARIPRGADQPQHF. The CDR3 DNA reads as TGCAGTGCTAGAATACCCCGGGGTGCCGATCAGCCCCAGCATTTT.

This clonotype appeared a few times. The J gene is TRBJ2-3, the V gene TRBV18, with unresolved D. CDR1 and CDR2 (germline): KGHSH, LQKENI. This CDR3 is 12 amino acids long. V was trimmed by 6 bases and J by 5 bases, leaving 9 bases between them. The CDR3 sequence is CASSRVRDTQYF. In DNA, the CDR3 is TGTGCCAGCTCCCGAGTGAGAGATACGCAGTATTTT.

This clonotype was counted at least ten times. V is TRBV7-2 and J is TRBJ2-1; no clear D. The V and J ends lost 3 bases and 9 bases respectively, with 9 bases between them. This CDR3 is 12 amino acids long. CDR1 SGHTA and CDR2 FQGNSA come from the germline V gene. The CDR3 DNA sequence: TGTGCCAGCAGCTTGACCTCCCCTGAGCAGTTCTTC. It encodes CASSLTSPEQFF.

This clonotype was observed at least ten times. The J gene is TRBJ2-7, the V gene TRBV2, with D hard to call. CDR3 length: 14 residues. V lost 2 bases, J lost 3 bases, and 11 bases lay in between. Germline V gives CDR1 SNHLY, CDR2 FYNNEI. The CDR3 region has the DNA TGTGCCAGCAGTGAAAGTGGACGGAGCTACGAGCAGTACTTC. It specifies CASSESGRSYEQYF.

This clonotype was counted a few times. The V and J genes are TRBV28 and TRBJ2-6; D remains unclear. CDR3 length: 15 residues. Germline-derived CDR1 and CDR2 are MDHEN and SYDVKM. V lost 2 bases to trimming and J lost 4 bases, with 9 bases between them. CDR3 amino acids: CASSLGQLGANVLTF. CDR3 in DNA: TGTGCCAGCAGTTTAGGGCAGTTGGGGGCCAACGTCCTGACTTTC.

The J gene is TRBJ1-1, the V gene TRBV12-3 or TRBV12-4, with TRBD1 identical over 10 bases. The V and J ends lost 5 bases and 5 bases, in that order; junction bases with no gene match: 5. There are 14 residues in the CDR3. CDR3 amino acids: CASSPDRGLTEAFF. The DNA of the CDR3 is TGTGCCAGCAGTCCCGACAGGGGGCTAACTGAAGCTTTCTTT.

This chain connects TRBV25-1 to TRBJ1-1, with a tentative D call TRBD1 (6 bases). V was clipped by 7 bases and J by 1 base, with 10 bases between them. From germline, CDR1 is MGHDK and CDR2 SYGVNS. The CDR3 sequence is 13 residues long. The CDR3 region has the DNA TGTGCCAGCAAAAAGGGACAGAACACTGAAGCTTTCTTT. As protein: CASKKGQNTEAFF.

This clonotype was detected many times. The genes are TRBV7-2 and TRBJ2-5, with 7 bases lining up with TRBD2. Germline V gene lookup returns CDR1 SGHTA and CDR2 FQGNSA. The length of the CDR3 is 16 residues. With 1 base clipped from V and 1 base from J, the junction kept 6 bases outside the gene matches. This CDR3 is CASSLEARGFQETQYF. Written as DNA, the CDR3 is TGTGCCAGCAGCTTAGAAGCGCGGGGGTTCCAAGAGACCCAGTACTTC.